The next 5 T cell receptor beta chains were all read from a single sample in a study of long-term antiretroviral therapy in people with HIV. At the survey level, the v3.0 immunoSEQ assay was run. Clones were read by immunoSEQ multiplex PCR, and TCRdb kept only the in-frame ones, dropping some. Here the sample spans over 30,000 clones, around 97% being singletons. The source was unsorted PBMCs, collected 7.6 years after starting antiretroviral therapy. The receptors originated from a man aged 30 to 39 with HIV.

The chain recombines TRBV7-3 with TRBJ2-2; 7 bases line up with TRBD1. Per the germline V gene, CDR1 is SGHTA and CDR2 is FQGTGA. The CDR3 length is 14 residues. V shed 4 bases and J 5 bases; nucleotides not matched to a gene: 4. The CDR3 is CASSSGTETGELFF. CDR3 in DNA: TGTGCCAGCAGCTCTGGGACAGAAACCGGGGAGCTGTTTTTT.

J is TRBJ2-4 and V is TRBV9, with a tentative D call TRBD2 (6 bases). Trimming left V 1 base short and J 1 base short, with 9 bases between. The CDR3 contains 15 residues. Germline V gene sequence: CDR1 SGDLS, CDR2 YYNGEE. The CDR3 is CASSVSGGAKNIQYF. The CDR3 DNA sequence: TGTGCCAGCAGCGTAAGCGGAGGGGCCAAAAACATTCAGTACTTC.

The chain is built from TRBV7-2 and TRBJ1-3; 9 bases are a match to TRBD1. The CDR3 runs 16 residues. The germline gives CDR1 SGHTA, CDR2 FQGNSA. Trimming removed 8 bases from V and 0 bases from J; junction bases left unmatched: 8. CDR3 protein: CASRGQGLFSGNTIYF. The CDR3 DNA follows: TGTGCCAGCCGGGGACAGGGTCTTTTCTCTGGAAACACCATATATTTT.

This clone was seen just once. The chain links TRBV9 to TRBJ2-3; no definite D call. Deletions cut 0 bases from V and 2 bases from J, with 10 bases between. The CDR3 covers 15 residues. Germline V lookup: CDR1 SGDLS, CDR2 YYNGEE. The CDR3 nucleotides are TGTGCCAGCAGCGTAGTAACGGGTATCACAGATACGCAGTATTTT. Translated: CASSVVTGITDTQYF.

The chain is built from TRBV30 and TRBJ1-5; no definite D call. Germline V gives CDR1 GTSNPN, CDR2 SVGIG (reference sequence). Trimming removed 0 bases at V and 0 bases at J, with 3 bases between. The CDR3 length is 13 residues. The CDR3 nucleotides read TGTGCCTGGAGTGTAGGTAGCAATCAGCCCCAGCATTTT. Residues: CAWSVGSNQPQHF.